Shown below are 29 T cell receptor beta chains from a single sample sequenced in a study of spatial heterogeneity in lung cancer (dated by TCRdb to between 2018 and 2021). Libraries were constructed by 5' RACE. The reads were generated on a NextSeq 500. TCRdb trimmed public reads at Q25 via fastp, called clones via MiXCR and kept in-frame beta chains. Rows are unified per CDR3 protein, each entry keeping the most common DNA and genes. Here the sample has fewer than 20,000 distinct CDR3 sequences; around 7.1% occur a single time. The top ten constitute less than 20% of the sample. Which antigens these TCRs recognize remains unknown. Study-level results and caveats: The tumor nonsynonymous mutation count correlated with the number of expanded intratumoral alpha and beta TCRs.

Reading the label with the study, this specimen's time point is: sample taken at primary tumor resection. The starting material was lung tumor tissue, obtained at surgery. These receptor sequences come from a female donor with early-stage non-small cell lung cancer.

Ten or more counts support this clonotype. As an off-target read in a library built for alpha chains, this beta chain has a frequency of little significance. This chain connects TRBV10-3 to TRBJ1-1; D is unclear. The V gene's germline CDR1 is ENHRY and CDR2 SYGVKD. The CDR3 length is 11 residues. Trimming cost V 6 bases and J 10 bases, with 12 bases left between them. The DNA of the CDR3 is TGTGCCATCAGCTCGGGTATGGGAGCTTTCTTT. Its protein is CAISSGMGAFF.

With regard to this clonotype: This beta chain is an unintended read in a library built for alpha chains; its size means little. The J gene is TRBJ2-1, the V gene TRBV6-1, with D uncertain. Trimming removed 1 base from V and 6 bases from J, with 10 bases in between. The CDR3 sequence is 14 residues long. Germline V CDR1 and CDR2: MNHNS, SASEGT. The CDR3 DNA follows: TGTGCCAGCAGTGAAGACATTCGGAGCAATGAGCAGTTCTTC. It encodes CASSEDIRSNEQFF.

Turning to this clonotype: This beta chain is an unintended read in a library built for alpha chains; its size means little. The rearrangement joins TRBV12-3 or TRBV12-4 to TRBJ2-3; 10 bases are a match to TRBD1. CDR3 length: 16 residues. Trimming cost V 4 bases and J 4 bases; bases outside gene matches: 8. As DNA, the CDR3 is TGTGCCAGCAGTTACCCCTCGGGACAGGGGCCAGATACGCAGTATTTT. This codes for CASSYPSGQGPDTQYF.

As to this clonotype: The size of this beta chain means little, since it is a stray read in a library made for alpha chains. The V gene is TRBV28, the J gene TRBJ2-7; D perhaps matches TRBD2 (6 bases). Germline values: CDR1 MDHEN, CDR2 SYDVKM. V lost 6 bases to trimming and J lost 0 bases, with 9 bases between them. The CDR3 totals 13 residues. The CDR3 region has the DNA TGTGCCAGCAGCCCCGGGAGCTCCTACGAGCAGTACTTC. The encoded protein is CASSPGSSYEQYF.

Within the sample, this clonotype is medium-sized (0.01 to 0.1%). This beta chain came through as a stray read in a library set up for alpha chains, and its size says little. The rearrangement joins TRBV5-1 to TRBJ2-7; D ambiguous. This CDR3 is built from 14 residues. Germline V gene data show CDR1 as SGHRS and CDR2 as YFSETQ. Trimming stripped 2 bases from V and 2 bases from J, with 11 bases between. CDR3 residues: CASSFLGIPYEQYF. CDR3 bases: TGCGCCAGCAGCTTTCTGGGGATCCCCTACGAGCAGTACTTC.

In this sample, this clonotype turned up many times. This beta chain slipped into a library made for alpha chains as a stray read, so its size is not meaningful. V and J are TRBV18 and TRBJ2-3, with 7 bases fitting TRBD2. Germline V gene data show CDR1 as KGHSH and CDR2 as LQKENI. The CDR3 extends over 14 amino acids. The V and J ends lost 6 bases and 6 bases, in that order; junction bases with no gene match: 9. In DNA, the CDR3 is TGTGCCAGCTCCCAGGACTGGGGAGGGGATACGCAGTATTTT. Translating it yields CASSQDWGGDTQYF.

This clonotype was recorded many times. Because the library targeted alpha chains, this beta chain is an off-target read whose size means little. The chain recombines TRBV5-1 with TRBJ2-7, with 7 bases fitting TRBD1. The CDR3 is 13 residues long. Germline V lookup: CDR1 SGHRS, CDR2 YFSETQ. The V segment lost 8 bases and the J segment 3 bases; nucleotides outside the gene matches: 8. The CDR3 region is CARLPDRFYEQYF. Written as DNA, the CDR3 is TGCGCCAGACTACCGGACAGGTTCTACGAGCAGTACTTC. The whole variable domain, filled in from reference TRBV5-1 and TRBJ2-7, reads KAGVTQTPRYLIKTRGQQVTLSCSPISGHRSVSWYQQTPGQGLQFLFEYFSETQRNKGNFPGRFSGRQFSNSRSEMNVSTLELGDSALYLCARLPDRFYEQYFGPGTRLTVT.

On this clonotype itself: Found in a library prepared for alpha chains, this beta chain is an off-target read, and its abundance has little meaning. The CDR3 bases are TGTGCCAGCGGGATGCAGGAGGATCAGCCCCAGCATTTT. It yields the protein CASGMQEDQPQHF. The J gene is TRBJ1-5, the V gene TRBV27; D uncertain. Trimming cost V 8 bases and J 5 bases, with 13 bases left between them. CDR1 and CDR2 (germline): MNHEY, SMNVEV (reference sequence). CDR3 length equals 13 residues.

This clonotype was picked up many times. The library was built for alpha chains, so this beta chain is an off-target read and its size means little. The J gene is TRBJ2-2, the V gene TRBV3-1; D call uncertain. CDR3 length: 14 amino acids. Germline V gene sequence: CDR1 LGHDT, CDR2 YNNKEL (reference sequence). The ends were cut back, 7 bases at V and 0 bases at J, with 9 bases in the middle. CDR3 residues: CASIGPTNTGELFF. CDR3 DNA: TGTGCCAGCATTGGACCAACGAACACCGGGGAGCTGTTTTTT. Together with reference TRBV3-1 and TRBJ2-2, the CDR3 gives the full variable domain: DTAVSQTPKYLVTQMGNDKSIKCEQNLGHDTMYWYKQDSKKFLKIMFSYNNKELIINETVPNRFSPKSPDKAHLNLHINSLELGDSAVYFCASIGPTNTGELFFGEGSRLTVL.

This clonotype was seen at least ten times. Within a library made for alpha chains, this beta chain is off target, and its count is uninformative. V and J are TRBV29-1 and TRBJ2-2; TRBD1 agrees at 8 bases. CDR1 SQVTM and CDR2 ANQGSEA come from the germline V gene. This CDR3 is built from 15 residues. Trimming cost V 5 bases and J 5 bases; bases outside gene matches: 10. The DNA of the CDR3 is TGCAGCGTTAAATCCCCGGGACAGGAGACCGGGGAGCTGTTTTTT. Amino acids: CSVKSPGQETGELFF.

This clonotype is medium-sized. Since it is a stray read in a library aimed at alpha chains, this beta chain has a size that is not meaningful. This chain links TRBV24-1 with TRBJ2-3; 7 nucleotides agree with TRBD1. After removal of 3 bases from V and 2 bases from J, the junction contained 13 bases not matched to a gene. The CDR3 has 18 residues. Germline CDR1 KGHDR, CDR2 SFDVKD. In DNA, the CDR3 is TGTGCCACCAGTGATCCTCCTCCTACAGGGGCTACCACAGATACGCAGTATTTT. It translates to CATSDPPPTGATTDTQYF.

This clonotype came up many times. This beta chain is a stray sequence in a library constructed for alpha chains; its clone size is not meaningful. The chain employs TRBV20-1 and TRBJ2-3; 8 positions match TRBD2. Trimming took 3 bases from V and 2 from J; bases not matched to a gene: 7. Germline V CDR1 and CDR2: DFQATT, SNEGSKA (reference sequence). CDR3 length: 15 amino acids. The CDR3 bases are TGCAGTGCTAGCAGAGCGGGGGACGACACAGATACGCAGTATTTT. Translated, it gives CSASRAGDDTDTQYF.

This clonotype has at least ten counts. Since the library was made to target alpha chains, this beta chain is a stray read and its abundance is not meaningful. This chain links TRBV29-1 with TRBJ1-3; maybe TRBD1 (5 bases). The germline CDR1 and CDR2 sequences are SQVTM and ANQGSEA. The CDR3 has 14 amino acids. Trimming cost V 4 bases and J 0 bases, with 10 bases left between them. The CDR3: CSVGLGASGNTIYF. As DNA, the CDR3 is TGCAGCGTTGGGCTAGGGGCCTCTGGAAACACCATATATTTT.

This clonotype was counted ten times or more. Within a library made for alpha chains, this beta chain is off target, and its count is uninformative. The chain recombines TRBV5-1 with TRBJ2-7, with D possibly matching TRBD1 (6 bases). The CDR3 runs 16 residues. In germline, CDR1 is SGHRS, CDR2 YFSETQ. V lost 2 bases and J lost 0, with 15 bases in between. CDR3 loop: CASSFGQLTSSYEQYF. DNA of the CDR3: TGCGCCAGCAGCTTTGGACAGCTGACAAGCTCCTACGAGCAGTACTTC.

This clonotype occurred many times. Since the library was made to target alpha chains, this beta chain is a stray read and its abundance is not meaningful. The chain recombines TRBV6-2 or TRBV6-3 with TRBJ2-3, with TRBD2 matching 10 bases. V lost 7 bases to trimming and J lost 6 bases; unmatched junction nucleotides: 10. The CDR3 is 15 amino acids. Germline lookup yields CDR1 MNHEY and CDR2 SVGEGT. CDR3 nucleotides: TGTGCCAGCAACCCCCGTGGAGCGGGGGGGGATACGCAGTATTTT. This codes for CASNPRGAGGDTQYF.

This clonotype showed up many times. This beta chain represents an off-target read in a library built for alpha chains; its size is of limited meaning. This rearrangement joins TRBV20-1 to TRBJ1-2, with unresolved D. The CDR3 runs 11 residues. The V and J ends lost 4 bases and 5 bases respectively, with 8 bases between them. The germline CDR1 and CDR2 sequences are DFQATT and SNEGSKA (reference sequence). CDR3 in DNA: TGCAGTGCTACAGTGGGGTATGGCTACACCTTC. Translated: CSATVGYGYTF.

Notes on this clonotype: In a library made to pick up alpha chains, this beta chain is a stray read with a size that means little. The V gene is TRBV7-2, the J gene TRBJ2-7, with 10 bases identical to TRBD1. V lost 3 bases to trimming and J lost 2 bases; unmatched junction nucleotides: 4. CDR3 length equals 15 residues. Germline assignment: CDR1 SGHTA and CDR2 FQGNSA. The CDR3 nucleotides read TGTGCCAGCAGCTTGGGGGGGACAGGGGCCTACGAGCAGTACTTC. Amino acids: CASSLGGTGAYEQYF.

For this clonotype: In a library made to pick up alpha chains, this beta chain is a stray read with a size that means little. The rearrangement uses TRBV20-1 and TRBJ1-5; D gene ambiguous. The germline CDR1 and CDR2 sequences are DFQATT and SNEGSKA (reference sequence). With 3 bases removed from V and 7 bases from J, the gap between germline ends came to 10 bases. This CDR3 has 12 residues. CDR3 loop: CSASPQVQPQHF. The DNA of the CDR3 is TGCAGTGCTAGTCCGCAGGTCCAGCCCCAGCATTTT.

This clonotype was recorded many times. Little can be read into the size of this beta chain, an off-target read in a library designed for alpha chains. The chain couples TRBV6-5 to TRBJ1-1; maybe TRBD1 (6 bases). This CDR3 comprises 15 residues. V lost 5 bases and J 1 base, leaving 14 bases between the germline ends. Per germline, CDR1 MNHEY and CDR2 SVGAGI. In DNA, the CDR3 is TGTGCCAGCAGTCCCTCCGGGACACCGAACACTGAAGCTTTCTTT. It specifies CASSPSGTPNTEAFF.

Note on this clonotype: The library was built for alpha chains, so this beta chain is an off-target read and its size means little. The gene calls are TRBV7-2 and TRBJ2-7; D could derive from TRBD1 or TRBD2 (5 bases each). Germline CDR1 reads SGHTA; CDR2 reads FQGNSA. The CDR3 loop spans 14 amino acids. Trimming cost V 7 bases and J 0 bases, with 13 bases left between them. Here the CDR3 DNA reads TGTGCCAGCACCCGGGACCGAAGCTCCTACGAGCAGTACTTC. Encoded protein: CASTRDRSSYEQYF.

Turning to this clonotype: The size of this beta chain means little, since it is a stray read in a library made for alpha chains. The chain employs TRBV7-2 and TRBJ2-7; possibly TRBD1 for D (6 bases). This CDR3 has 15 residues. With 1 base removed from V and 3 bases from J, the gap between germline ends came to 13 bases. In germline, CDR1 is SGHTA, CDR2 FQGNSA. CDR3: CASSLGAGAGYEQYF. Here the CDR3 DNA reads TGTGCCAGCAGCTTAGGGGCAGGGGCTGGCTACGAGCAGTACTTC.

Regarding this clonotype: Being off target in a library aimed at alpha chains, this beta chain has a size of little meaning. The J gene is TRBJ1-1, the V gene TRBV10-3; tentative D call: TRBD1 (6 bases). This CDR3 contains 14 residues. V shed 6 bases and J shed 3 bases, with 14 bases lying between them. Germline lookup yields CDR1 ENHRY and CDR2 SYGVKD. The CDR3 nucleotides are TGTGCCATCAGGGACGGAGGGGGGTACACTGAAGCTTTCTTT. Translating gives CAIRDGGGYTEAFF.

This clonotype was seen repeatedly, ten times or more. This beta chain lies outside the target of a library built for alpha chains; its clone size means little. CDR3 amino acids: CSAISGSTYEQYF. The CDR3 nucleotides are TGCAGTGCTATTAGCGGGTCTACCTACGAGCAGTACTTC. This chain connects TRBV20-1 to TRBJ2-7; TRBD2 agrees at 7 bases. V lost 4 bases and J lost 2; bases outside the gene matches: 5. The CDR3 runs 13 residues. Per germline, CDR1 DFQATT and CDR2 SNEGSKA (reference sequence).

This clonotype is medium-sized. This beta chain lies outside the target of a library built for alpha chains; its clone size means little. This chain links TRBV11-2 with TRBJ2-7, with D hard to call. The CDR3 is made up of 13 amino acids. Trimming stripped 5 bases from V and 2 bases from J, with 10 bases between. CDR1 SGHAT and CDR2 FQNNGV come from the germline V gene. The CDR3 DNA sequence: TGTGCCAGCAGCAACATCCCCGCCTACGAGCAGTACTTC. This gives the protein CASSNIPAYEQYF.

There are many counts of this clonotype. This beta chain is a stray sequence in a library constructed for alpha chains; its clone size is not meaningful. V is TRBV18 and J is TRBJ2-1; 7 bases map to TRBD1. V lost 4 bases to trimming and J lost 8 bases; unmatched junction nucleotides: 8. The CDR3 contains 14 residues. From germline, CDR1 is KGHSH and CDR2 LQKENI. This CDR3 is CASSRQGFSDEQFF. The DNA for the CDR3 is TGTGCCAGCTCACGACAGGGTTTTTCTGATGAGCAGTTCTTC.

This clonotype was seen many times. This beta chain represents an off-target read in a library built for alpha chains; its size is of limited meaning. This chain uses TRBV5-1 with TRBJ1-6; TRBD1 might be the D (6 bases). Germline values: CDR1 SGHRS, CDR2 YFSETQ. This CDR3 is 16 amino acids long. Trimming left V 0 bases short and J 7 bases short, with 14 bases between. The CDR3 nucleotides are TGCGCCAGCAGCTTGGCGACAGGCGGACCCAATTCACCCCTCCACTTT. This translates into CASSLATGGPNSPLHF.

This clonotype is deemed medium-sized. Since it is a stray read in a library aimed at alpha chains, this beta chain has a size that is not meaningful. The chain carries TRBV6-2 or TRBV6-3 and TRBJ2-6; perhaps TRBD1 as D (6 bases). The CDR3 runs to 16 residues. Germline CDR1 is MNHEY and CDR2 is SVGEGT. V was trimmed by 11 bases and J by 0 bases, leaving 17 bases between them. In DNA, the CDR3 is TGTGCCGTTAAGACAGGACAAACCTCTGGGGCCAACGTCCTGACTTTC. Its translation: CAVKTGQTSGANVLTF.

This clonotype came up a few times. Since it is a stray read in a library aimed at alpha chains, this beta chain has a size that is not meaningful. The chain carries TRBV12-3 or TRBV12-4 and TRBJ2-3; 8 bases match TRBD1. The CDR3 is made up of 17 amino acids. J was trimmed by 2 bases and V by 3 bases; bases with no gene match: 10. CDR3 region: CASSFARTGSLTDTQYF. CDR3 in DNA: TGTGCCAGCAGTTTCGCCCGGACAGGGAGCCTCACAGATACGCAGTATTTT.

This clonotype has at least ten counts. This beta chain is a stray sequence in a library constructed for alpha chains; its clone size is not meaningful. This chain connects TRBV12-3 or TRBV12-4 to TRBJ2-3; D is perhaps TRBD1 (5 bases). The CDR3 sequence is 13 residues long. V was shortened by 5 bases and J by 4 bases, with 10 bases between the two germline ends. The CDR3 spells CASSTLGPDTQYF. Here the CDR3 DNA reads TGTGCCAGCAGTACCCTGGGGCCAGATACGCAGTATTTT.